Listed below are T cell receptor beta chains from one sample, sequenced in a study of cytomegalovirus exposure and HLA in healthy donors. The assay was immunoSEQ multiplex PCR, and TCRdb's table has in-frame clones only and misses some. The table shows about 170,000 clones, with more than 80% occurring only once. Input material: PBMCs. Every receptor here comes from a woman younger than 35 in good health and CMV-seronegative. The CDR3 runs from the conserved cysteine through the conserved F or W. D genes are given only for firm matches. Size tells how often a clone was seen (once, few, many) or the class of an expanded clone, and some rows leave it out.

v_call,clone_size,j_call,d_call,cdr3_nt,cdr3_aa
TRBV6-6,NA,TRBJ1-1,NA,TGTGCCAGCAGCACCAGTCCGACTGAAGCTTTCTTT,CASSTSPTEAFF
TRBV7-5,NA,TRBJ1-2,NA,TGTGTCAGAAGCCTCCCCCACTATGGCTACACCTTC,CVRSLPHYGYTF
TRBV10-1,NA,TRBJ2-3,NA,TGCGCCAGCAGTGAGGCAGCGGGTAGCACAGATACGCAGTATTTT,CASSEAAGSTDTQYF
TRBV30,few,TRBJ2-7,NA,TGTGCCTGGGGAAGCGGGCTCCACGAGCAGTACTTC,CAWGSGLHEQYF
TRBV7-9,few,TRBJ2-2,NA,TGTGCCAGCCGTTTCTCCGGTGCCGGGGAGCTGTTTTTT,CASRFSGAGELFF
TRBV6-6,NA,TRBJ2-7,TRBD1,TGTGCCAGCACCCCGGGACAGGGTGACGAGCAGTACTTC,CASTPGQGDEQYF
TRBV5-1,NA,TRBJ2-1,TRBD2,TGCGCCAGCAGCTTGGCCACCGGGACTAGCGGGAGGGCCGGTTTCTTC,CASSLATGTSGRAGFF
TRBV30,NA,TRBJ1-2,NA,TGTGCCCGCTACTCGGGTTATTACTATGGCTACACCTTC,CARYSGYYYGYTF
TRBV4-3,NA,TRBJ2-3,TRBD2,TGCGCCAGCAGCCAAGAAAAACTAGCGGGAGATACGCAGTATTTT,CASSQEKLAGDTQYF
TRBV4-2,NA,TRBJ2-2,TRBD2,TGTGCCAGCAGCCAAGTTAGCGGGAGTGCCCGAGGCACCGGGGAGCTGTTTTTT,CASSQVSGSARGTGELFF
TRBV5-1,NA,TRBJ2-7,TRBD1,TGCGCCAGCAGCTTGTACCCCGGGACAGGGGATTACATGCAGTACTTC,CASSLYPGTGDYMQYF
TRBV2,NA,TRBJ2-7,NA,TGTGCCAGCAGTGAATCGAGCACCAACTACGAGCAGTACTTC,CASSESSTNYEQYF
TRBV28,NA,TRBJ2-7,TRBD2,TGTGCCAGCAGTTACACTAGCGGGAGGGTCTACGAGCAGTACTTC,CASSYTSGRVYEQYF
TRBV4-1,medium-sized,TRBJ2-6,NA,TGCGCCAGCAGCCAAGAGCCGGGCTCTGGGGCCAACGTCCTGACTTTC,CASSQEPGSGANVLTF
TRBV29-1,NA,TRBJ2-7,TRBD1,TGCAGCGTACGGACAGGGAGCTCCTACGAGCAGTACTTC,CSVRTGSSYEQYF
TRBV5-1,NA,TRBJ2-1,TRBD1,TGCGCCAGCAGCAACCGGGACAGTCCTTACAATGAGCAGTTCTTC,CASSNRDSPYNEQFF
TRBV29-1,NA,TRBJ2-7,TRBD2,TGCAGCGTTGTAGCGGGAGTCCTCTCCTACGAGCAGTACTTC,CSVVAGVLSYEQYF
TRBV10-2,few,TRBJ1-1,NA,TGCGCCAGCGCTACAGGGTACACTGAAGCTTTCTTT,CASATGYTEAFF
TRBV30,NA,TRBJ2-4,TRBD2,TGTGCCTGGAGTGGACACCCAGGACTAGCCCTAAACATTCAGTACTTC,CAWSGHPGLALNIQYF
TRBV21-1,NA,TRBJ1-5,NA,TGTGCCAGCAGCAAAGAACGGTTTCAGCCCCAGCATTTT,CASSKERFQPQHF
TRBV7-6,NA,TRBJ2-1,TRBD2,TGTGCCAGCAGCTTAGTAGCGGGAGGCTACAATGAGCAGTTCTTC,CASSLVAGGYNEQFF
TRBV28,NA,TRBJ1-5,TRBD1,TGTGCCAGCAGTACAGGGACAGGCTGGAATCAGCCCCAGCATTTT,CASSTGTGWNQPQHF
TRBV5-6,NA,TRBJ2-7,NA,TGTGCCAGCAGCGCCGCAGGGGTCTACGAGCAGTACTTC,CASSAAGVYEQYF
TRBV27,NA,TRBJ1-2,TRBD1,TGTGCCACCTTCGGACAGGGCAGTAAGAGCGAGCGCTACACCTTC,CATFGQGSKSERYTF
TRBV9,NA,TRBJ2-5,TRBD2,TGTGCCAGCAGCGTCCAGGGACTAGCGGGGCAAGAGACCCAGTACTTC,CASSVQGLAGQETQYF
TRBV23-1,NA,TRBJ2-1,TRBD1,TGCGCCAGCAGTCAATCCGGGACAGACGCCTACAATGAGCAGTTCTTC,CASSQSGTDAYNEQFF
TRBV6-1,NA,TRBJ2-6,NA,TGTGCCAGCAGGCAGGGCCTCTCTGGGGCCAACGTCCTGACTTTC,CASRQGLSGANVLTF